This TCR beta chain was sequenced during a study of blood T cell repertoires in COVID-19. Study-wide background: Samples representing acute and convalescent COVID-19 were sourced from the United States, Italy and Spain.

This clone occurred a few times. Sequenced by immunoSEQ multiplex PCR; TCRdb stores in-frame clones only, minus some. The table lists some 250,000 clones, more than 75% of them singletons. The CDR3 runs to 13 residues. CDR1 is GTSNPN, CDR2 SVGIG, per germline (reference sequence). Trimming pared 0 bases from V and 3 bases from J, leaving 9 bases between. The V and J genes are TRBV30 and TRBJ2-7; D unclear. The specimen was PBMCs or T cells enriched from blood (not recorded which). This sequence was found in a woman in her thirties or forties with acute COVID-19. CDR3: CAWSVLIGYEQYF. CDR3 coding DNA: TGTGCCTGGAGTGTACTTATCGGCTACGAGCAGTACTTC.